The 12 T cell receptor beta chains given below trace back to one sample, sequenced in a study of shared T cell receptors in the human thymus (dated by TCRdb to the early 2020s). Libraries came from the immunoSEQ multiplex PCR assay. Held by TCRdb, this immuneACCESS table contains in-frame sequences only and omits some clones. Under half of the omission traces to an unresolved V gene where checked; the cause of the rest is unknown. Here the sample has some 760,000 clones; approximately 85% occur a single time. The top ten constitute more than 0.008% of the sample. These data are also associated with another study on human thymus T cells.

The material sequenced was thymocytes. The receptors here all came from a girl less than two years old with a congenital heart defect. Donor details come from another sample of the same person, matched by shared clones.

The chain combines TRBV29-1 with TRBJ1-4; 7 nucleotides align to TRBD1. V was clipped by 4 bases and J by 4 bases; unmatched bases: 21. Germline V CDR1 and CDR2: SQVTM, ANQGSEA. This CDR3 has 19 amino acids. CDR3 DNA sequence: TGCAGCGTTGCGTTTCAGGGGGAGCTTCTTAGTGATGGTAATGAAAAACTGTTTTTT. This translates into CSVAFQGELLSDGNEKLFF.

This chain uses TRBV7-8 with TRBJ2-7; 7 bases map to TRBD1. The CDR3 runs 15 residues. CDR1 is SGHVS, CDR2 FQNEAQ, per germline. V gave up 1 base and J gave up 2 bases; unmatched junction bases: 5. CDR3 sequence: CASSLEGGRAYEQYF. The DNA of the CDR3 is TGTGCCAGCAGCTTAGAAGGGGGCAGGGCCTACGAGCAGTACTTC.

The chain has TRBV10-3 and TRBJ1-1, with D tentatively TRBD1 (5 bases). Germline CDR1 ENHRY, CDR2 SYGVKD. The CDR3 has 15 amino acids. With 2 bases removed from V and 4 bases from J, the gap between germline ends came to 14 bases. CDR3: CAISEHRYPATEAFF. For the CDR3, the DNA is TGTGCCATCAGTGAGCACAGGTACCCAGCCACTGAAGCTTTCTTT.

The J gene is TRBJ1-1, the V gene TRBV18; a possible D gene is TRBD1 (5 bases). This CDR3 has 14 residues. In germline, CDR1 is KGHSH, CDR2 LQKENI. V lost 3 bases and J 1 base, leaving 9 bases between the germline ends. CDR3 loop: CASSPRRGNTEAFF. In DNA form, the CDR3 reads TGTGCCAGCTCACCCCGGAGGGGGAACACTGAAGCTTTCTTT.

This chain links TRBV4-1 with TRBJ2-5; TRBD2 matches 10 bases. This CDR3 has 18 residues. The germline V gene has CDR1 MGHRA and CDR2 YSYEKL. Trimming took 4 bases from V and 4 from J; bases not matched to a gene: 15. CDR3 coding DNA: TGCGCCAGCAGCCCCGACAGGCCAGGACTAGCGGCCTCAGAGACCCAGTACTTC. Amino acids: CASSPDRPGLAASETQYF.

V usage is TRBV16 and J usage is TRBJ2-6, with D perhaps TRBD2 (6 bases). The V gene's germline CDR1 is KGHSY and CDR2 FQNENV. The germline V and J ends were trimmed by 0 bases and 0 bases, with 6 bases remaining between them. This CDR3 contains 16 residues. The CDR3 protein is CASSQSGGSGANVLTF. DNA for the CDR3: TGTGCCAGCAGCCAATCGGGGGGCTCTGGGGCCAACGTCCTGACTTTC.

The chain combines TRBV6-1 with TRBJ1-2, with 7 bases matching TRBD1. J gave up 6 bases and V 6 bases, and 7 bases lay outside the gene matches. There are 13 residues in the CDR3. Looked up from germline, CDR1 is MNHNS and CDR2 is SASEGT. CDR3 bases: TGTGCCAGCAGCCCCCAGGGGGTTGATGGCTACACCTTC. Translated: CASSPQGVDGYTF.

The table lists this clone with a few counts. This chain joins TRBV4-3 and TRBJ1-2; D ambiguous. CDR3 length: 14 amino acids. Looked up from germline, CDR1 is LGHNA and CDR2 is YSLEER. V shed 4 bases and J shed 5 bases, with 14 bases lying between them. CDR3 sequence (DNA): TGCGCCAGCAGCCCCCGTGAGGAGGCGTATGGCTACACCTTC. Translation: CASSPREEAYGYTF.

V and J are TRBV19 and TRBJ1-4, with TRBD1 as a possible D gene (5 bases). Trimming cost V 7 bases and J 6 bases, with 18 bases left between them. Germline assignment: CDR1 LNHDA and CDR2 SQIVND (reference sequence). CDR3 length: 15 residues. CDR3 nucleotides: TGTGCCAGTAAATCAGGAACGGGCAGGGATGAAAAACTGTTTTTT. The encoded protein is CASKSGTGRDEKLFF.

The genes are TRBV19 and TRBJ1-2, with 10 bases identical to TRBD1. Trimming took 4 bases from V and 3 from J; bases not matched to a gene: 5. This CDR3 has 15 residues. Germline V lookup: CDR1 LNHDA, CDR2 SQIVND (reference sequence). CDR3 amino acids: CASSKGQGLYYGYTF. CDR3 nucleotide sequence: TGTGCCAGTAGTAAGGGACAGGGGCTGTACTATGGCTACACCTTC.

The chain has TRBV5-1 and TRBJ2-5; the match to TRBD2 covers 10 bases. CDR1 SGHRS and CDR2 YFSETQ come from the germline V gene. The V gene end was trimmed by 1 base and the J gene end by 1 base; junction bases not matched to a gene: 13. The CDR3 contains 19 residues. Written as DNA, the CDR3 is TGCGCCAGCAGCTTGTATGAGGCTAGCGGGGGAAAAGGCCAAGAGACCCAGTACTTC. Protein: CASSLYEASGGKGQETQYF.

The V call is TRBV5-5, the J call TRBJ2-7; TRBD1 matches 8 bases. The V segment lost 4 bases and the J segment 6 bases; nucleotides outside the gene matches: 6. This CDR3 contains 13 residues. In germline, CDR1 is SGHKS, CDR2 YYEKEE (reference sequence). DNA for the CDR3: TGTGCCAGCAGCGCCGGGACAGGTTGCGAGCAGTACTTC. It specifies CASSAGTGCEQYF.